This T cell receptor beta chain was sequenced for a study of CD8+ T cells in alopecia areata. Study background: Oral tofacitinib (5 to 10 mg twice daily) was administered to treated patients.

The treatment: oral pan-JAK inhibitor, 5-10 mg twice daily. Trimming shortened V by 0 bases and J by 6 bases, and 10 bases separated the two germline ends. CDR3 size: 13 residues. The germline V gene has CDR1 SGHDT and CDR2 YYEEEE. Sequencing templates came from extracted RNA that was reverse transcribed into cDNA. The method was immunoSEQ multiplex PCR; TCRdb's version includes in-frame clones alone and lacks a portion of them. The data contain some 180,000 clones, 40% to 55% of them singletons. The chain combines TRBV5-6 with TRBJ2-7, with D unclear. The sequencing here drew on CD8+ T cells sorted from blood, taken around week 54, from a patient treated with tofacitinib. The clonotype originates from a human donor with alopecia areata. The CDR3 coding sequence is TGTGCCAGCAGCTTGGGGCCCCGAGGCGAGCAGTACTTC. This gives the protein CASSLGPRGEQYF. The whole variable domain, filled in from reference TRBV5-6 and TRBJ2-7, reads DAGVTQSPTHLIKTRGQQVTLRCSPKSGHDTVSWYQQALGQGPQFIFQYYEEEERQRGNFPDRFSGHQFPNYSSELNVNALLLGDSALYLCASSLGPRGEQYFGPGTRLTVT.